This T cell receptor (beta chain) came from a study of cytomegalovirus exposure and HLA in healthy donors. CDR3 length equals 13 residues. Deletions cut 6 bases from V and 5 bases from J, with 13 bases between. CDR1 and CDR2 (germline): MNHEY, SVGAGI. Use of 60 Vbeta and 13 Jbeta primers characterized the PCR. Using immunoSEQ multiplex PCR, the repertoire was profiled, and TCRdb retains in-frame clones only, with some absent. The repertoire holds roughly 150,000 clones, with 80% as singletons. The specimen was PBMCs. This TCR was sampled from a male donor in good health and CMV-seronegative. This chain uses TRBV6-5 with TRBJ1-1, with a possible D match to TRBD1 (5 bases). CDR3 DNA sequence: TGTGCCAGCAGGCGGGGGAGGAGGACTGAAGCTTTCTTT. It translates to CASRRGRRTEAFF.